These T cell receptor beta chains were read from a single sample in a study of multiple sclerosis patients with progressive multifocal leukoencephalopathy. Sequenced by immunoSEQ multiplex PCR; TCRdb stores in-frame clones only, minus some. The sample includes 30,000 or so clones, 75% to 90% of them seen just once. The sequenced sample was PBMCs. The source is a human donor with multiple sclerosis. CDR3s include the opening cysteine and the closing phenylalanine or tryptophan. The order of the fields is V gene, J gene, clone size, D gene, CDR3 protein, CDR3 DNA. A D gene is named only where the DNA matches it firmly. The size entry is marked missing in some rows and otherwise reads once, few, many or a size class.

v_gene: TRBV19
j_gene: TRBJ2-7
abundance: NA
d_gene: NA
CDR3aa: CASSINWGQPYEQYF
CDR3nt: TGTGCCAGTAGTATAAATTGGGGGCAACCCTACGAGCAGTACTTC

v_gene: TRBV18
j_gene: TRBJ2-7
abundance: NA
d_gene: NA
CDR3aa: CASSPGRDEQYF
CDR3nt: TGTGCCAGCTCACCTGGACGTGACGAGCAGTACTTC

v_gene: TRBV30
j_gene: TRBJ1-3
abundance: NA
d_gene: TRBD1
CDR3aa: CAWSVRGSGGNTIYF
CDR3nt: TGTGCCTGGAGTGTCAGGGGGTCGGGAGGAAACACCATATATTTT

v_gene: TRBV4-3
j_gene: TRBJ2-4
abundance: NA
d_gene: TRBD1
CDR3aa: CASSQGAGQGGKNIQYF
CDR3nt: TGCGCCAGCAGCCAAGGCGCGGGACAGGGGGGCAAAAACATTCAGTACTTC

v_gene: TRBV19
j_gene: TRBJ1-2
abundance: NA
d_gene: TRBD1
CDR3aa: CASSFRTGGDLCYTF
CDR3nt: TGTGCCAGTAGCTTCCGGACAGGGGGCGATTTGTGCTACACCTTC

v_gene: TRBV6-1
j_gene: TRBJ1-4
abundance: NA
d_gene: TRBD1
CDR3aa: CASAGTENEKLFF
CDR3nt: TGTGCCAGCGCCGGGACAGAAAATGAAAAACTGTTTTTT

v_gene: TRBV9
j_gene: TRBJ2-1
abundance: NA
d_gene: TRBD2
CDR3aa: CASSAHSGDGYNEQFF
CDR3nt: TGTGCCAGCAGCGCCCATAGCGGGGATGGATACAATGAGCAGTTCTTC

v_gene: TRBV19
j_gene: TRBJ2-3
abundance: NA
d_gene: NA
CDR3aa: CASSPDGYRDGGDTQYF
CDR3nt: TGTGCCAGTAGTCCCGACGGGTACAGGGACGGAGGGGATACGCAGTATTTT

v_gene: TRBV9
j_gene: TRBJ2-7
abundance: once
d_gene: TRBD1
CDR3aa: CASSVQQGAGEQYF
CDR3nt: TGTGCCAGCAGCGTCCAACAGGGGGCGGGCGAGCAGTACTTC

v_gene: TRBV5-4
j_gene: TRBJ2-1
abundance: few
d_gene: TRBD2
CDR3aa: CASSLGGTSGRGNEQFF
CDR3nt: TGTGCCAGCAGCCTTGGTGGGACTAGCGGGAGGGGAAATGAGCAGTTCTTC

v_gene: TRBV7-9
j_gene: TRBJ1-1
abundance: NA
d_gene: TRBD1
CDR3aa: CASSLLTGGTEAFF
CDR3nt: TGTGCCAGCAGCCTACTGACAGGGGGCACTGAAGCTTTCTTT

v_gene: TRBV6-1
j_gene: TRBJ2-1
abundance: NA
d_gene: TRBD2
CDR3aa: CASTGTSVANSEQFF
CDR3nt: TGTGCCAGCACCGGGACTAGCGTGGCGAATAGTGAGCAGTTCTTC

v_gene: TRBV9
j_gene: TRBJ1-1
abundance: once
d_gene: NA
CDR3aa: CASSPRTESTEAFF
CDR3nt: TGTGCCAGCAGCCCGAGGACAGAGAGCACTGAAGCTTTCTTT

v_gene: TRBV4-2
j_gene: TRBJ1-5
abundance: NA
d_gene: NA
CDR3aa: CASSQVTRGANQPQHF
CDR3nt: TGTGCCAGCAGCCAAGTTACCCGAGGGGCCAATCAGCCCCAGCATTTT

v_gene: TRBV28
j_gene: TRBJ2-2
abundance: NA
d_gene: NA
CDR3aa: CASSLQGLGQNTGELFF
CDR3nt: TGTGCCAGCAGTTTACAAGGTCTGGGACAGAACACCGGGGAGCTGTTTTTT

v_gene: TRBV15
j_gene: TRBJ2-3
abundance: once
d_gene: NA
CDR3aa: CATSRGLDGSYDTQYF
CDR3nt: TGTGCCACCAGCAGGGGCCTAGATGGGAGTTACGATACGCAGTATTTT

v_gene: TRBV11-2
j_gene: TRBJ2-7
abundance: NA
d_gene: TRBD1
CDR3aa: CASSFGQGDEQYF
CDR3nt: TGTGCCAGCAGCTTCGGACAGGGCGACGAGCAGTACTTC

v_gene: TRBV18
j_gene: TRBJ1-1
abundance: NA
d_gene: NA
CDR3aa: CASSSGILGGNTEAFF
CDR3nt: TGTGCCAGCTCCTCGGGGATTCTCGGGGGAAACACTGAAGCTTTCTTT

v_gene: TRBV10-3
j_gene: TRBJ2-7
abundance: NA
d_gene: TRBD2
CDR3aa: CAILGAGAGEQYF
CDR3nt: TGTGCCATCCTTGGAGCGGGAGCAGGCGAGCAGTACTTC

v_gene: TRBV5-6
j_gene: TRBJ2-1
abundance: NA
d_gene: NA
CDR3aa: CASSLFGGFYNEQFF
CDR3nt: TGTGCCAGCAGCTTGTTTGGCGGCTTCTACAATGAGCAGTTCTTC

v_gene: TRBV4-3
j_gene: TRBJ2-1
abundance: NA
d_gene: NA
CDR3aa: CASSQVSRGPGSSYNEQFF
CDR3nt: TGCGCCAGCAGCCAAGTTAGTCGTGGGCCCGGTAGCTCCTACAATGAGCAGTTCTTC

v_gene: TRBV20-1
j_gene: TRBJ2-1
abundance: NA
d_gene: NA
CDR3aa: CSARDNEQFF
CDR3nt: TGCAGTGCTAGAGACAATGAGCAGTTCTTC

v_gene: TRBV5-6
j_gene: TRBJ1-3
abundance: NA
d_gene: NA
CDR3aa: CASSLPPPGNWERNTIYF
CDR3nt: TGTGCCAGCAGCCTCCCCCCACCAGGGAATTGGGAACGGAACACCATATATTTT

v_gene: TRBV18
j_gene: TRBJ2-1
abundance: once
d_gene: NA
CDR3aa: CASSQTVTYNEQFF
CDR3nt: TGTGCCAGCTCACAAACTGTAACTTACAATGAGCAGTTCTTC

v_gene: TRBV18
j_gene: TRBJ1-3
abundance: NA
d_gene: NA
CDR3aa: CASSPSGNTIYF
CDR3nt: TGTGCCAGCTCACCCTCTGGAAACACCATATATTTT

v_gene: TRBV4-1
j_gene: TRBJ1-4
abundance: once
d_gene: NA
CDR3aa: CASSDRWTNEKLFF
CDR3nt: TGCGCCAGCAGCGATCGGTGGACTAATGAAAAACTGTTTTTT

v_gene: TRBV7-9
j_gene: TRBJ2-1
abundance: NA
d_gene: TRBD2
CDR3aa: CASSRGLANEQFF
CDR3nt: TGTGCCAGCAGCCGTGGACTAGCTAATGAGCAGTTCTTC

v_gene: TRBV19
j_gene: TRBJ1-5
abundance: NA
d_gene: NA
CDR3aa: CASSIGLGSNQPQHF
CDR3nt: TGTGCCAGTAGTATTGGGTTGGGGAGCAATCAGCCCCAGCATTTT

v_gene: TRBV29-1
j_gene: TRBJ2-6
abundance: NA
d_gene: TRBD1
CDR3aa: CSVPDRALGANVLTF
CDR3nt: TGCAGCGTCCCTGACAGGGCCTTAGGGGCCAACGTCCTGACTTTC

v_gene: TRBV14
j_gene: TRBJ1-1
abundance: NA
d_gene: TRBD1
CDR3aa: CASSQAGRDRVSEAFF
CDR3nt: TGTGCCAGCAGCCAAGCCGGCCGGGACAGGGTCTCTGAAGCTTTCTTT

v_gene: TRBV28
j_gene: TRBJ2-7
abundance: NA
d_gene: NA
CDR3aa: CASSFFGGPYEQYF
CDR3nt: TGTGCCAGCAGTTTTTTCGGGGGTCCCTACGAGCAGTACTTC

v_gene: TRBV10-3
j_gene: TRBJ2-7
abundance: few
d_gene: NA
CDR3aa: CAIRMEGAYEQYF
CDR3nt: TGTGCCATCAGGATGGAAGGAGCCTACGAGCAGTACTTC

v_gene: TRBV4-3
j_gene: TRBJ2-7
abundance: NA
d_gene: TRBD2
CDR3aa: CASSQGELAESLDPYEQYF
CDR3nt: TGCGCCAGCAGCCAAGGTGAACTAGCGGAGTCTCTAGACCCCTACGAGCAGTACTTC

v_gene: TRBV27
j_gene: TRBJ1-2
abundance: NA
d_gene: NA
CDR3aa: CASSPITGFHGYTF
CDR3nt: TGTGCCAGCAGTCCTATTACAGGCTTCCATGGCTACACCTTC

v_gene: TRBV5-1
j_gene: TRBJ1-1
abundance: NA
d_gene: NA
CDR3aa: CASSLAGLTEAFF
CDR3nt: TGCGCCAGCAGCTTGGCCGGGCTCACTGAAGCTTTCTTT

v_gene: TRBV7-9
j_gene: TRBJ1-2
abundance: NA
d_gene: NA
CDR3aa: CASSLGRGDRGNYGYTF
CDR3nt: TGTGCCAGCAGCTTAGGGCGAGGGGACCGGGGGAACTATGGCTACACCTTC

v_gene: TRBV7-2
j_gene: TRBJ2-1
abundance: NA
d_gene: TRBD1
CDR3aa: CASSHDREGEQFF
CDR3nt: TGTGCCAGCAGCCACGACAGGGAAGGTGAGCAGTTCTTC

v_gene: TRBV28
j_gene: TRBJ1-1
abundance: NA
d_gene: NA
CDR3aa: CASSRQPLEAFF
CDR3nt: TGTGCCAGCAGTAGACAGCCGCTTGAAGCTTTCTTT

v_gene: TRBV7-2
j_gene: TRBJ2-2
abundance: NA
d_gene: TRBD2
CDR3aa: CASSLGGGRTAGELFF
CDR3nt: TGTGCCAGCAGCTTAGGTGGCGGGAGGACGGCCGGGGAGCTGTTTTTT

v_gene: TRBV11-2
j_gene: TRBJ2-7
abundance: NA
d_gene: NA
CDR3aa: CASSDPGGARDEQYF
CDR3nt: TGTGCCAGCAGCGATCCAGGGGGGGCACGGGACGAGCAGTACTTC

v_gene: TRBV7-9
j_gene: TRBJ1-4
abundance: NA
d_gene: TRBD1
CDR3aa: CASSLYATGGEKLFF
CDR3nt: TGTGCCAGCAGCTTATACGCGACAGGGGGGGAAAAACTGTTTTTT

v_gene: TRBV6-1
j_gene: TRBJ1-1
abundance: NA
d_gene: NA
CDR3aa: CASWTGQNTEAFF
CDR3nt: TGTGCCAGCTGGACGGGGCAGAACACTGAAGCTTTCTTT

v_gene: TRBV28
j_gene: TRBJ2-7
abundance: NA
d_gene: TRBD1
CDR3aa: CASSRRQGAYEQYF
CDR3nt: TGTGCCAGCAGTCGACGACAGGGGGCTTACGAGCAGTACTTC